This entry lists 21 T cell receptor beta chains sequenced from one sample in a study of cytotoxic CD8 clonotypes in ibrutinib-treated CLL (dated by TCRdb to the early 2020s). The sample's time point label is to be understood as: 12 months on ibrutinib. Library generation was performed with the immunoSEQ multiplex PCR assay. TCRdb re-hosts the immuneACCESS table, in-frame sequences only. Its copies lack some clones; in the studies checked, an unresolved V gene accounts for under half of them, and the cause for the rest is not known. Counted in this sample were fewer than 85,000 clones; 79% of them appeared once. The ten largest make up roughly 4.8% of the sample. The source was PBMCs, collected after 12 months of ibrutinib treatment. Receptor source: a human donor with chronic lymphocytic leukemia.

This chain joins TRBV5-4 and TRBJ1-5; TRBD1 is a possible D gene (6 bases). Germline V gives CDR1 SGHNT, CDR2 YYREEE (reference sequence). This CDR3 spans 14 amino acids. With 2 bases removed from V and 7 bases from J, the gap between germline ends came to 13 bases. The CDR3 DNA follows: TGTGCCAGCAGCTTAGGGGGGAGTCCGCAGCCCCAGCATTTT. This codes for CASSLGGSPQPQHF.

This chain links TRBV6-6 with TRBJ2-7; D perhaps matches TRBD1 (6 bases). Germline CDR1 and CDR2: MNHNY and SVGAGI (reference sequence). This CDR3 is built from 16 residues. V lost 0 bases to trimming and J lost 4 bases, with 16 bases between them. The CDR3 sequence: CASSYSLPGTSYEQYF. The CDR3 DNA sequence: TGTGCCAGCAGTTACTCCCTCCCCGGGACAAGTTACGAGCAGTACTTC.

This clone was seen just once. The chain links TRBV27 to TRBJ2-4, with TRBD1 as a possible D gene (6 bases). Germline-derived CDR1 and CDR2 are MNHEY and SMNVEV (reference sequence). V lost 0 bases, J lost 5 bases, and 20 bases lay in between. The CDR3 has 18 amino acids. The chain's CDR3 is CASSLSGRGFAGENIQYF. CDR3 in DNA: TGTGCCAGCAGTTTATCGGGTAGGGGGTTTGCCGGTGAAAACATTCAGTACTTC.

The DNA of the CDR3 is TGTGCCAGCAGTCCCACAGGGGAAGGAAACACCATATATTTT. Translation: CASSPTGEGNTIYF. The genes are TRBV6-6 and TRBJ1-3, with TRBD1 identical over 7 bases. The trim removed 5 bases at V and 4 bases at J, leaving 5 bases unmatched. The CDR3 has 14 residues. Germline V gene sequence: CDR1 MNHNY, CDR2 SVGAGI (reference sequence).

A few counts support this clone. The chain is built from TRBV11-2 and TRBJ2-1; 13 nucleotides match TRBD2. The junction had 6 bases not matched to a gene; V was cut back by 0 bases and J by 10 bases. The CDR3 contains 16 residues. The V gene's germline CDR1 is SGHAT and CDR2 FQNNGV. The DNA of the CDR3 is TGTGCCAGCAGCTTAGAAACTAGCGGGGGGGCCGGGGAGCAGTTCTTC. Amino acid sequence: CASSLETSGGAGEQFF.

The CDR3 loop reads CASSLQATDTQYF. The CDR3 nucleotides are TGTGCCAGCAGCTTGCAGGCCACAGATACGCAGTATTTT. This rearrangement joins TRBV7-3 to TRBJ2-3; unclear D gene. The CDR3 length is 13 residues. V dropped 3 bases and J dropped 2 bases, with 6 bases sitting between them. The germline V gene encodes CDR1 SGHTA and CDR2 FQGTGA.

The V call is TRBV30, the J call TRBJ1-3; weak D call: TRBD1 (5 bases). Trimming removed 0 bases at V and 2 bases at J, with 14 bases between. The CDR3 is 16 residues long. Germline CDR1 is GTSNPN and CDR2 is SVGIG (reference sequence). DNA of the CDR3: TGTGCCTGGAGTGTACGGGGCCCTCTGGCTGGAAACACCATATATTTT. It codes for CAWSVRGPLAGNTIYF.

The gene calls are TRBV9 and TRBJ1-2; maybe TRBD1 (5 bases). Germline loops: CDR1 SGDLS, CDR2 YYNGEE. The germline V and J ends were trimmed by 4 bases and 3 bases, with 10 bases remaining between them. This CDR3 has 13 residues. CDR3 coding DNA: TGTGCCAGCAGCACCGGGACGGACTATGGCTACACCTTC. Protein product: CASSTGTDYGYTF.

The rearrangement uses TRBV27 and TRBJ2-3; tentatively, D is TRBD2 (5 bases). The length of the CDR3 is 13 residues. Germline V CDR1 and CDR2: MNHEY, SMNVEV (reference sequence). The V end was cut by 7 bases, the J end by 1 base, with 9 bases between. The CDR3 protein is CASTRTGTDTQYF. The CDR3 nucleotides are TGTGCCAGCACCCGGACTGGCACAGATACGCAGTATTTT.

This rearrangement joins TRBV27 to TRBJ1-2; D uncertain. The germline V gene has CDR1 MNHEY and CDR2 SMNVEV (reference sequence). Trimming took off 2 bases at V and 2 bases at J, with 9 bases between the two ends. The CDR3 covers 14 residues. CDR3 coding DNA: TGTGCCAGCAGTTTAAGGTCAGGCAACTATGGCTACACCTTC. Translating gives CASSLRSGNYGYTF.

CDR3 in amino acids: CASSFPNSVDTQYF. The CDR3 coding sequence is TGTGCCAGCAGTTTTCCCAACTCTGTGGATACGCAGTATTTT. The chain recombines TRBV28 with TRBJ2-3; no definite D call. This CDR3 has 14 amino acids. V was trimmed by 3 bases and J by 6 bases, leaving 13 bases between them. CDR1 and CDR2 (germline): MDHEN, SYDVKM.

The chain recombines TRBV9 with TRBJ1-1; D unresolved. Trimming took off 0 bases at V and 1 base at J, with 7 bases between the two ends. The CDR3 consists of 14 residues. The germline CDR1 and CDR2 sequences are SGDLS and YYNGEE. CDR3 residues: CASSVGAENTEAFF. CDR3 bases: TGTGCCAGCAGCGTAGGGGCAGAGAACACTGAAGCTTTCTTT. Filled out from reference TRBV9 and TRBJ1-1, the complete variable domain reads DSGVTQTPKHLITATGQRVTLRCSPRSGDLSVYWYQQSLDQGLQFLIQYYNGEERAKGNILERFSAQQFPDLHSELNLSSLELGDSALYFCASSVGAENTEAFFGQGTRLTVV.

The rearrangement uses TRBV7-6 and TRBJ1-4; unclear D gene. Germline CDR1 SGHVS, CDR2 FNYEAQ. V was trimmed by 2 bases and J by 6 bases, leaving 7 bases between them. This CDR3 contains 13 residues. The DNA of the CDR3 is TGTGCCAGCAGCTTATTTACGGATGAAAAACTGTTTTTT. Its translation is CASSLFTDEKLFF.

This clone appeared many times. The chain couples TRBV6-6 to TRBJ2-4; 8 bases match TRBD1. The CDR3 is 15 residues long. Germline CDR1 is MNHNY and CDR2 is SVGAGI (reference sequence). Germline trimming cut 5 bases from V and 1 base from J; bases unmatched to any gene: 4. The CDR3 here is CASSTTGAAKNIQYF. The CDR3 DNA reads TGTGCCAGCAGTACGACAGGGGCGGCCAAAAACATTCAGTACTTC.

CDR3 bases: TGTGCCAGCAGCGAGGGGACTAGCGGGGCCCCAGGGGAGACCCAGTACTTC. This gives the protein CASSEGTSGAPGETQYF. The chain uses TRBV9 and TRBJ2-5; TRBD2 aligns across 13 bases. The V gene end was trimmed by 3 bases and the J gene end by 5 bases; junction bases not matched to a gene: 10. The CDR3 consists of 17 residues. Germline V gene sequence: CDR1 SGDLS, CDR2 YYNGEE. Full variable domain (missing parts from reference TRBV9 and TRBJ2-5): DSGVTQTPKHLITATGQRVTLRCSPRSGDLSVYWYQQSLDQGLQFLIQYYNGEERAKGNILERFSAQQFPDLHSELNLSSLELGDSALYFCASSEGTSGAPGETQYFGPGTRLLVL.

The CDR3 coding sequence is TGTGCCAGCAGCTTAGCGATGAACACTGAAGCTTTCTTT. Protein product: CASSLAMNTEAFF. The chain employs TRBV7-3 and TRBJ1-1; D is uncertain. V lost 2 bases, J lost 0 bases, and 4 bases lay in between. Germline V gene sequence: CDR1 SGHTA, CDR2 FQGTGA. This CDR3 has 13 amino acids.

This chain connects TRBV5-1 to TRBJ2-3, with D hard to call. Germline lookup yields CDR1 SGHRS and CDR2 YFSETQ. The CDR3 covers 15 residues. V was cut by 6 bases and J by 0 bases, with 14 bases left in between. CDR3: CASTLRGSSTDTQYF. Here the CDR3 DNA reads TGCGCCAGCACCCTCCGTGGGTCTAGCACAGATACGCAGTATTTT.

The rearrangement joins TRBV18 to TRBJ2-7; perhaps TRBD1 as D (6 bases). The CDR3 totals 14 residues. Trimming took off 6 bases at V and 5 bases at J, with 17 bases between the two ends. Germline V gives CDR1 KGHSH, CDR2 LQKENI. The CDR3 bases are TGTGCCAGCTCTCCCAGGGACACGCTCGACGAGCAGTACTTC. This codes for CASSPRDTLDEQYF.

This chain joins TRBV5-4 and TRBJ2-5, with 9 bases aligning to TRBD1. Looked up from germline, CDR1 is SGHNT and CDR2 is YYREEE (reference sequence). The CDR3 contains 14 residues. Trimming took 0 bases from V and 3 from J; bases not matched to a gene: 0. CDR3 in DNA: TGTGCCAGCAGCTTGGGACAGGGGGAAGAGACCCAGTACTTC. Its protein is CASSLGQGEETQYF.

The chain carries TRBV28 and TRBJ1-1, with D possibly TRBD1 on 5 matching bases. This CDR3 contains 13 residues. Germline V lookup: CDR1 MDHEN, CDR2 SYDVKM. V was cut by 4 bases and J by 1 base, with 7 bases left in between. This CDR3 reads CASSYRRNTEAFF. CDR3 nucleotides: TGTGCCAGCAGTTACAGGAGGAACACTGAAGCTTTCTTT. The variable domain in full, with the rest retrieved from reference TRBV28 and TRBJ1-1, is DVKVTQSSRYLVKRTGEKVFLECVQDMDHENMFWYRQDPGLGLRLIYFSYDVKMKEKGDIPEGYSVSREKKERFSLILESASTNQTSMYLCASSYRRNTEAFFGQGTRLTVV.

The chain uses TRBV18 and TRBJ1-5, with D possibly matching TRBD1 (6 bases). The CDR3 sequence is 17 residues long. CDR1 KGHSH and CDR2 LQKENI come from the germline V gene. V was trimmed by 0 bases and J by 4 bases, leaving 16 bases between them. The CDR3 region has the DNA TGTGCCAGCTCACCACCGGGGGGCGCAGGGGAGAATCAGCCCCAGCATTTT. It is translated as CASSPPGGAGENQPQHF.